This T cell receptor (beta chain) was identified in a study of technical replicates of blood from a few donors. Only in-frame clones appear in the TCRdb table, and some are missing; sequencing was by immunoSEQ multiplex PCR. The sample has 55,000 to 75,000 clones, around 92% seen once. CDR1 and CDR2 from the germline V gene are SGHKS and YYEKEE (reference sequence). V was trimmed by 0 bases and J by 7 bases, leaving 11 bases between them. The CDR3 consists of 13 residues. This clonotype was obtained from a human donor in good health. Some clones in this sample may be carry-over from other donors' samples. Input material: PBMCs. The rearrangement links TRBV5-5 to TRBJ2-7, with D possibly TRBD2 on 5 matching bases. Here the CDR3 DNA reads TGTGCCAGCAGCTTGGCCGACCGGAGGGAGCAGTACTTC. Residues: CASSLADRREQYF. The full variable domain, rest sourced from reference TRBV5-5 and TRBJ2-7, is DAGVTQSPTHLIKTRGQQVTLRCSPISGHKSVSWYQQVLGQGPQFIFQYYEKEERGRGNFPDRFSARQFPNYSSELNVNALLLGDSALYLCASSLADRREQYFGPGTRLTVT.